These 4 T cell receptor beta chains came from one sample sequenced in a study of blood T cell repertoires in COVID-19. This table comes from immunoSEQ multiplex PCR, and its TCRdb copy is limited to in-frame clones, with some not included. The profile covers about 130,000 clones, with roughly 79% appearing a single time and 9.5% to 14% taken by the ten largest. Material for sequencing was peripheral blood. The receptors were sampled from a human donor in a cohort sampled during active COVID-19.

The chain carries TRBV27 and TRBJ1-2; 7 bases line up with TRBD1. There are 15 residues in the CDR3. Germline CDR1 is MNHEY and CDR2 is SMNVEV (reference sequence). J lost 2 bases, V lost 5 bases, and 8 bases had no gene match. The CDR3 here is CASSHLDRINYGYTF. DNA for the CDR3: TGTGCCAGCAGTCACCTGGACAGGATCAACTATGGCTACACCTTC.

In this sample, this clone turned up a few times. CDR3 loop: CASSEYSGNTIYF. CDR3 nucleotide sequence: TGTGCCAGCAGTGAGTACTCTGGAAACACCATATATTTT. The chain uses TRBV6-1 and TRBJ1-3; D is uncertain. The germline V and J ends were trimmed by 3 bases and 0 bases, with 3 bases remaining between them. The V gene's germline CDR1 is MNHNS and CDR2 SASEGT. The CDR3 is made up of 13 amino acids.

The CDR3 region has the DNA TGCGCCAGCAGATACAGCCTAAACACTGAAGCTTTCTTT. Its translation: CASRYSLNTEAFF. The gene calls are TRBV4-1 and TRBJ1-1; D is unclear. There are 13 residues in the CDR3. The germline gives CDR1 MGHRA, CDR2 YSYEKL. The germline V and J ends were trimmed by 6 bases and 2 bases, with 10 bases remaining between them.

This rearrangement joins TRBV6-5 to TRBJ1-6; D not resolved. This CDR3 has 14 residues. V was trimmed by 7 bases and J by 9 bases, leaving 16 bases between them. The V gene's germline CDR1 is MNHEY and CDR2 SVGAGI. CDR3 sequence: CASTQRSTGSPLHF. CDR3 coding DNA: TGTGCCAGCACCCAGAGGTCAACCGGTTCACCCCTCCACTTT.